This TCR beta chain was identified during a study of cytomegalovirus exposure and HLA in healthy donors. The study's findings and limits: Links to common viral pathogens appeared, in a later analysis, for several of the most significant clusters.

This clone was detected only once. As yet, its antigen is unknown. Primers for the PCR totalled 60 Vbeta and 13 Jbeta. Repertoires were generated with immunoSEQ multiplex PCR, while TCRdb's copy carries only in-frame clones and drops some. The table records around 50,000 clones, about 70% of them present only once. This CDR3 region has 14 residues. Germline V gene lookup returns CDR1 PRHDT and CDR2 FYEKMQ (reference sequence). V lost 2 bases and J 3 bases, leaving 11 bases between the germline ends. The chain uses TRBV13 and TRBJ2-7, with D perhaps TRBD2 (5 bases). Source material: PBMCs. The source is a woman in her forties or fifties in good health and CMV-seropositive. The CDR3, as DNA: TGTGCCAGCAGCTTAAAGCGGAACAACTACGAGCAGTACTTC. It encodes CASSLKRNNYEQYF. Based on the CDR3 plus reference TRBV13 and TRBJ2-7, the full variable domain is AAGVIQSPRHLIKEKRETATLKCYPIPRHDTVYWYQQGPGQDPQFLISFYEKMQSDKGSIPDRFSAQQFSDYHSELNMSSLELGDSALYFCASSLKRNNYEQYFGPGTRLTVT.